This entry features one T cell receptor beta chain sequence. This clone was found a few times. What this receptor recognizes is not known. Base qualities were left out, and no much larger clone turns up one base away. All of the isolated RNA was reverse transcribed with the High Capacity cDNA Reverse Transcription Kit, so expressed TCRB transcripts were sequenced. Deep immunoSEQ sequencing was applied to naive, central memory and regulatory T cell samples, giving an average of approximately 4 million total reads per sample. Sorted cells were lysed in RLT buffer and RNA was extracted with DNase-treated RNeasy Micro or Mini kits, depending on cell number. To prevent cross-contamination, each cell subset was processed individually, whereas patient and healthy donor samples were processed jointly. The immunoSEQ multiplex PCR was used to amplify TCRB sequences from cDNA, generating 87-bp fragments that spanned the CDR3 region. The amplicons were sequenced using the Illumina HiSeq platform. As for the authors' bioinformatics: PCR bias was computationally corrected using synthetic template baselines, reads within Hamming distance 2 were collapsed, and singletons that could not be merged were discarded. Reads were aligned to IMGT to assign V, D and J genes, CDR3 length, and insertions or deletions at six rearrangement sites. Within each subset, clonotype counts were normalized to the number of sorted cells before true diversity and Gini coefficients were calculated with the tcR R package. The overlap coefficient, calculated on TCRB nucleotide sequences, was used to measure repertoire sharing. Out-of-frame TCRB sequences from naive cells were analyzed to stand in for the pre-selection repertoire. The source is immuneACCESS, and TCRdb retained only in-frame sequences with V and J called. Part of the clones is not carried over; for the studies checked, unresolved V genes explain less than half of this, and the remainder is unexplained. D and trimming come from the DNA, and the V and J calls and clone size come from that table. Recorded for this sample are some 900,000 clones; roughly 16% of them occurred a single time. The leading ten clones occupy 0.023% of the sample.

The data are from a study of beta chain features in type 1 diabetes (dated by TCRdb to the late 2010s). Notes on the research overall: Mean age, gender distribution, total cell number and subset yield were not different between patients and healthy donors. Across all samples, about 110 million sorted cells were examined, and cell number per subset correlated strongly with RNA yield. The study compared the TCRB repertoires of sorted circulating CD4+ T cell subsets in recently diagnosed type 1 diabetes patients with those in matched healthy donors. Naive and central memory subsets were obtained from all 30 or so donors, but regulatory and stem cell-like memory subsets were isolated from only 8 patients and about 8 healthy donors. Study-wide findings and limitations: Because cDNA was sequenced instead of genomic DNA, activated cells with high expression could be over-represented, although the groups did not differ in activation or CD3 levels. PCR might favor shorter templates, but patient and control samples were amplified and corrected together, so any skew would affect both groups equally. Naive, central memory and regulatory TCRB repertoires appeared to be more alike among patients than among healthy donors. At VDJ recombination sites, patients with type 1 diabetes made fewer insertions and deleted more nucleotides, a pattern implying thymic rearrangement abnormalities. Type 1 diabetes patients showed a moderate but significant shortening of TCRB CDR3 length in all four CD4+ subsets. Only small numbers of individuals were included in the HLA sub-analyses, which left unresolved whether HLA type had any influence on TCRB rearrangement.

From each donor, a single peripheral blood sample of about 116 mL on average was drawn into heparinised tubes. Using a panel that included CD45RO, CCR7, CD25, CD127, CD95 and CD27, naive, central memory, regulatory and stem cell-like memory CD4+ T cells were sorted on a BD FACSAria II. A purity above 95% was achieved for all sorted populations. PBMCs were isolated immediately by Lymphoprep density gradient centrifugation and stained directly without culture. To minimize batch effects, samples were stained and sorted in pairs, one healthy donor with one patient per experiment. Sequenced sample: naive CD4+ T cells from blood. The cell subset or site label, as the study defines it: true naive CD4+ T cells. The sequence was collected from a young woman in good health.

The CDR3 amino acid sequence is: CASSKVRGVETQYF. The nucleotides read TGTGCCAGCAGCAAAGTCAGGGGAGTAGAGACCCAGTACTTC. The sequence joins TRBV21-1 to TRBJ2-5; no DNA check was done on the table's D call, TRBD1. TRBV21-1 is a pseudogene locus. The CDR3 starts with the cysteine, ends with the phenylalanine, and has 14 residues. Of the read, only the CDR3 DNA is kept; its 42 bases are in frame from base 1.